Detailed here is one T cell receptor (beta chain). Its matching antigen is unknown. The data were obtained in a study of shared clonotypes between healthy human individuals. Study-wide results and caveats: Since donors were few, the genetic and exposure-history diversity represented was limited.

TCRdb keeps only in-frame clones here, not all; method: immunoSEQ multiplex PCR. The sample has about 2 million clones, roughly 94% seen once. Germline V gene lookup returns CDR1 SEHNR and CDR2 FQNEAQ (reference sequence). J lost 2 bases, V lost 6 bases, and 6 bases had no gene match. This CDR3 is built from 14 residues. Sequencing was carried out using naive CD4+ T cells sorted from blood. Subset given: CD45RA+ positively selected. The clonotype comes from a man in his late teens or twenties in good health. The J gene is TRBJ2-7, the V gene TRBV7-9, with 8 bases identical to TRBD1. The DNA for the CDR3 is TGTGCCAGCAGGGACAGGGCTTCTCCCTACGAGCAGTACTTC. It is translated as CASRDRASPYEQYF.